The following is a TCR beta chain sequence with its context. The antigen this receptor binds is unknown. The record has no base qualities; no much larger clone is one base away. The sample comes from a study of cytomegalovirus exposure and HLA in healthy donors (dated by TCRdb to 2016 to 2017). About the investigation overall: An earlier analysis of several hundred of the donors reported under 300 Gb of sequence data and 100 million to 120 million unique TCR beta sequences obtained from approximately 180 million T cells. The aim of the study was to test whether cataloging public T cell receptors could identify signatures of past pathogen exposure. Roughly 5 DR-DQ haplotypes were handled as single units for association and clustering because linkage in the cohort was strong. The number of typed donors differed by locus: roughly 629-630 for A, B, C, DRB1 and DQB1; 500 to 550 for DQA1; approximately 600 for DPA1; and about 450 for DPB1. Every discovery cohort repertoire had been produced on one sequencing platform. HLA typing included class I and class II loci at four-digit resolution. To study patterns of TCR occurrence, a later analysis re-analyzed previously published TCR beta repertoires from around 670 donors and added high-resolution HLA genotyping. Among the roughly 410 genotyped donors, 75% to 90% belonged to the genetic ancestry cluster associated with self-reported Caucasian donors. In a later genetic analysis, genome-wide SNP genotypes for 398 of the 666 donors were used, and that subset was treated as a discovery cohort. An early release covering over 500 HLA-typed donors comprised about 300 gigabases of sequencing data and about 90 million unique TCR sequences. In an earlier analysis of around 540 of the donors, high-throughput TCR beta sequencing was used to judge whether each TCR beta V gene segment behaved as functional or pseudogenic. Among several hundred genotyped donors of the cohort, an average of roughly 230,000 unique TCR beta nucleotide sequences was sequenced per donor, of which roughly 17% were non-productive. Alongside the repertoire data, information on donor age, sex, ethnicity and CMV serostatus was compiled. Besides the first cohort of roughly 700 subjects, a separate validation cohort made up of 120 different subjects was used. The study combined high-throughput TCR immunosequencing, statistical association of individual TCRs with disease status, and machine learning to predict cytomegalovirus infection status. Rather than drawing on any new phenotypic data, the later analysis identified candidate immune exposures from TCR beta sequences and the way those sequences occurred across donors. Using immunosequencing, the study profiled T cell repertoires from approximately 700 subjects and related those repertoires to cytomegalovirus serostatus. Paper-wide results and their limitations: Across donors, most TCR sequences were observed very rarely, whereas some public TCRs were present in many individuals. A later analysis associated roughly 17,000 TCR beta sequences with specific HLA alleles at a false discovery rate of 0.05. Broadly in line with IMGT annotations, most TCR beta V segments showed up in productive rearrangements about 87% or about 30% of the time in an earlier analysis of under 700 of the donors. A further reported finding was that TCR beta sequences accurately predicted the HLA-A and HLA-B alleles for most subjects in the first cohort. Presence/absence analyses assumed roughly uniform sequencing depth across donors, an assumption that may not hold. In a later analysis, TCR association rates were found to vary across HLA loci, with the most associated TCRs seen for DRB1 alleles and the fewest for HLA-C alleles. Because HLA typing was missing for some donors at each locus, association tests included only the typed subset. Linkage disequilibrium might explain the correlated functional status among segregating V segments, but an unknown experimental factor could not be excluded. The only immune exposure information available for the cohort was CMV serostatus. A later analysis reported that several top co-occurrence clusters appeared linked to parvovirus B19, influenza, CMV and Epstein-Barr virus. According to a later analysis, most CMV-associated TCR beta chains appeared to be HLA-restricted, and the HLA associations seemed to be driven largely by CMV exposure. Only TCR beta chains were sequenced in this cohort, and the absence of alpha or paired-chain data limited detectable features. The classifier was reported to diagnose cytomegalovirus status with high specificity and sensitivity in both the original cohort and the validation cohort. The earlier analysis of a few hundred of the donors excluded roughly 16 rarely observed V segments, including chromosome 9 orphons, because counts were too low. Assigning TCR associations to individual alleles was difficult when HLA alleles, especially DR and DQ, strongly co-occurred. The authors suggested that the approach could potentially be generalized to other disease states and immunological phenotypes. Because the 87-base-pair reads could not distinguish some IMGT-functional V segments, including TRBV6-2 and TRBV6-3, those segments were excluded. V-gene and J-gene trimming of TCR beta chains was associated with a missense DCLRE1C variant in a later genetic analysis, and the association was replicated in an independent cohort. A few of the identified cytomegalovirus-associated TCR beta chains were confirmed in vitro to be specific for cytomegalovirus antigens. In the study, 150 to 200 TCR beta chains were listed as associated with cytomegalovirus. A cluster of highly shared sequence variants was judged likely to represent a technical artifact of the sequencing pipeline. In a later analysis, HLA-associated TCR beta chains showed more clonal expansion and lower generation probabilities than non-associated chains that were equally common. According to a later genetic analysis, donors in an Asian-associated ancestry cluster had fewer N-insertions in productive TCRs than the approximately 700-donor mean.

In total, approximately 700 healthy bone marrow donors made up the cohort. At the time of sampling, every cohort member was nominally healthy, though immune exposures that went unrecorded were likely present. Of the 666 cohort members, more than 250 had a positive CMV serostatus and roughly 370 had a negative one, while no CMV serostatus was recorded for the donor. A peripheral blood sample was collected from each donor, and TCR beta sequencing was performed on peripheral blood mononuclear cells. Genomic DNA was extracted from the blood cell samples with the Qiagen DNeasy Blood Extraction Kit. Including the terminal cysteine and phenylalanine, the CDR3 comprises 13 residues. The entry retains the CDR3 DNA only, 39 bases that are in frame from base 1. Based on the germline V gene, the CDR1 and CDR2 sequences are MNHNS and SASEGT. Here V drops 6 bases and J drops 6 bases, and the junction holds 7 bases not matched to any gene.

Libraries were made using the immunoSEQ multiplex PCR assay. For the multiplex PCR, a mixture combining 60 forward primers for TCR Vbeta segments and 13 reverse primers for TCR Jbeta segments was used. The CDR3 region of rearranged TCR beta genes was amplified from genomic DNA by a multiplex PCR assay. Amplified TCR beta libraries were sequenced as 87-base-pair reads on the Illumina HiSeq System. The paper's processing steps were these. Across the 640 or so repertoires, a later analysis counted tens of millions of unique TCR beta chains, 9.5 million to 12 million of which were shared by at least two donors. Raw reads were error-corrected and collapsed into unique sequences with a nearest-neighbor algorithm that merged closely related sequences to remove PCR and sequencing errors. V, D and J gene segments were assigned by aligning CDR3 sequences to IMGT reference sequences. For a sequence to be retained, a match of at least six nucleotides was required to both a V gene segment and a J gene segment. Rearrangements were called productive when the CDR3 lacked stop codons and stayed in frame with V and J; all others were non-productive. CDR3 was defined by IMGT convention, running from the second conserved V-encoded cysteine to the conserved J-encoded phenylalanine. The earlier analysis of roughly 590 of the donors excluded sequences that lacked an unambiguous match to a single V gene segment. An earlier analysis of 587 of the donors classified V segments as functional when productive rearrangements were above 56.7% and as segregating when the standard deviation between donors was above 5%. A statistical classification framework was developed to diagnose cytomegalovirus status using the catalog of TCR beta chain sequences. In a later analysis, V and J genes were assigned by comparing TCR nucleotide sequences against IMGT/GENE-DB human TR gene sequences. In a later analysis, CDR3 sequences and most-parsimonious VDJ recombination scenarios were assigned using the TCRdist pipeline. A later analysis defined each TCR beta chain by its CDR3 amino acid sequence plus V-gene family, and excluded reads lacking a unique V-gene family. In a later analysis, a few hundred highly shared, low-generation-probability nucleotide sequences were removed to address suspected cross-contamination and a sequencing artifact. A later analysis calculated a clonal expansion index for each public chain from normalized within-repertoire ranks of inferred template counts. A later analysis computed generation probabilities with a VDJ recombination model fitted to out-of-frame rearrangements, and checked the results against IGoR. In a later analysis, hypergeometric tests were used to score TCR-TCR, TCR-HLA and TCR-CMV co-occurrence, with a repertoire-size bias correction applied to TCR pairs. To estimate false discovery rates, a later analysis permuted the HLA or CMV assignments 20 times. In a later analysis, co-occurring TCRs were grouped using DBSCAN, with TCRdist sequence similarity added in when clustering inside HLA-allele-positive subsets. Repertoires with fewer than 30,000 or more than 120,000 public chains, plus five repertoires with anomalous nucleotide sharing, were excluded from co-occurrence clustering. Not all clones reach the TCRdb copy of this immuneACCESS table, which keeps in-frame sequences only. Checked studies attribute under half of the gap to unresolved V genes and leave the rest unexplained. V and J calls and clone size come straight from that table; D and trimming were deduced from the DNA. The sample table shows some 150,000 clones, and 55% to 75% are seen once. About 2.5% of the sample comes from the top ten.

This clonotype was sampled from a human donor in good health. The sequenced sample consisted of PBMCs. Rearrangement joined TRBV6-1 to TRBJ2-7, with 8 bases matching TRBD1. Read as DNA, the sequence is TGTGCCAGCAGCCACGGACAGGGTGCCGAGCAGTACTTC. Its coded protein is CASSHGQGAEQYF.